These T cell receptor beta chains were read from a single sample in a study of T cell responses to AZD1222 COVID-19 vaccine. Libraries were prepared by immunoSEQ multiplex PCR; TCRdb keeps only in-frame clonotypes and omits some of them. This sample has 150,000 to 190,000 clones, with over 70% found just once. The specimen was peripheral blood, collected 28 days after the second AZD1222 dose. Receptors were obtained from an adult who received the AZD1222 COVID-19 vaccine. CDR3s include the opening cysteine and the closing phenylalanine or tryptophan. A D gene is named only where the DNA matches it firmly. Some rows have no size entry. The others give once, few or many, or a class for an expanded clone.

NA,TRBJ2-1,NA,TRBV2,CASSQGQYNEQFF,TGTGCCAGCAGTCAAGGACAGTACAATGAGCAGTTCTTC
NA,TRBJ2-7,TRBD2,TRBV30,CAWSPSGRAFYEQYF,TGTGCCTGGAGTCCGAGCGGGAGGGCCTTTTACGAGCAGTACTTC
NA,TRBJ2-2,NA,TRBV19,CASSSRASGELFF,TGTGCCAGTAGTAGCAGGGCTTCCGGGGAGCTGTTTTTT
NA,TRBJ2-5,TRBD1,TRBV5-1,CASSLGQGAETQYF,TGCGCCAGCAGCTTAGGGCAGGGGGCCGAGACCCAGTACTTC
few,TRBJ2-1,NA,TRBV5-1,CASSSRTLLNEQFF,TGCGCCAGCAGCTCCCGGACCCTCCTCAATGAGCAGTTCTTC
NA,TRBJ1-1,NA,TRBV28,CASIRPGGGEAFF,TGTGCCAGCATCCGACCCGGAGGCGGTGAAGCTTTCTTT
medium-sized,TRBJ1-3,TRBD1,TRBV12-3/TRBV12-4,CASRKGAVNTIYF,TGTGCCAGCAGAAAGGGGGCTGTAAACACCATATATTTT
NA,TRBJ2-2,TRBD1,TRBV6-5,CASKPQGAIPGELFF,TGTGCCAGCAAACCCCAGGGGGCGATTCCCGGGGAGCTGTTTTTT
NA,TRBJ2-7,TRBD2,TRBV5-1,CASSRTSGPTTHEQYF,TGCGCCAGCAGCCGGACTAGCGGGCCCACGACCCACGAGCAGTACTTC
NA,TRBJ1-3,NA,TRBV2,CASSEWYSGNTIYF,TGTGCCAGCAGTGAGTGGTACTCTGGAAACACCATATATTTT